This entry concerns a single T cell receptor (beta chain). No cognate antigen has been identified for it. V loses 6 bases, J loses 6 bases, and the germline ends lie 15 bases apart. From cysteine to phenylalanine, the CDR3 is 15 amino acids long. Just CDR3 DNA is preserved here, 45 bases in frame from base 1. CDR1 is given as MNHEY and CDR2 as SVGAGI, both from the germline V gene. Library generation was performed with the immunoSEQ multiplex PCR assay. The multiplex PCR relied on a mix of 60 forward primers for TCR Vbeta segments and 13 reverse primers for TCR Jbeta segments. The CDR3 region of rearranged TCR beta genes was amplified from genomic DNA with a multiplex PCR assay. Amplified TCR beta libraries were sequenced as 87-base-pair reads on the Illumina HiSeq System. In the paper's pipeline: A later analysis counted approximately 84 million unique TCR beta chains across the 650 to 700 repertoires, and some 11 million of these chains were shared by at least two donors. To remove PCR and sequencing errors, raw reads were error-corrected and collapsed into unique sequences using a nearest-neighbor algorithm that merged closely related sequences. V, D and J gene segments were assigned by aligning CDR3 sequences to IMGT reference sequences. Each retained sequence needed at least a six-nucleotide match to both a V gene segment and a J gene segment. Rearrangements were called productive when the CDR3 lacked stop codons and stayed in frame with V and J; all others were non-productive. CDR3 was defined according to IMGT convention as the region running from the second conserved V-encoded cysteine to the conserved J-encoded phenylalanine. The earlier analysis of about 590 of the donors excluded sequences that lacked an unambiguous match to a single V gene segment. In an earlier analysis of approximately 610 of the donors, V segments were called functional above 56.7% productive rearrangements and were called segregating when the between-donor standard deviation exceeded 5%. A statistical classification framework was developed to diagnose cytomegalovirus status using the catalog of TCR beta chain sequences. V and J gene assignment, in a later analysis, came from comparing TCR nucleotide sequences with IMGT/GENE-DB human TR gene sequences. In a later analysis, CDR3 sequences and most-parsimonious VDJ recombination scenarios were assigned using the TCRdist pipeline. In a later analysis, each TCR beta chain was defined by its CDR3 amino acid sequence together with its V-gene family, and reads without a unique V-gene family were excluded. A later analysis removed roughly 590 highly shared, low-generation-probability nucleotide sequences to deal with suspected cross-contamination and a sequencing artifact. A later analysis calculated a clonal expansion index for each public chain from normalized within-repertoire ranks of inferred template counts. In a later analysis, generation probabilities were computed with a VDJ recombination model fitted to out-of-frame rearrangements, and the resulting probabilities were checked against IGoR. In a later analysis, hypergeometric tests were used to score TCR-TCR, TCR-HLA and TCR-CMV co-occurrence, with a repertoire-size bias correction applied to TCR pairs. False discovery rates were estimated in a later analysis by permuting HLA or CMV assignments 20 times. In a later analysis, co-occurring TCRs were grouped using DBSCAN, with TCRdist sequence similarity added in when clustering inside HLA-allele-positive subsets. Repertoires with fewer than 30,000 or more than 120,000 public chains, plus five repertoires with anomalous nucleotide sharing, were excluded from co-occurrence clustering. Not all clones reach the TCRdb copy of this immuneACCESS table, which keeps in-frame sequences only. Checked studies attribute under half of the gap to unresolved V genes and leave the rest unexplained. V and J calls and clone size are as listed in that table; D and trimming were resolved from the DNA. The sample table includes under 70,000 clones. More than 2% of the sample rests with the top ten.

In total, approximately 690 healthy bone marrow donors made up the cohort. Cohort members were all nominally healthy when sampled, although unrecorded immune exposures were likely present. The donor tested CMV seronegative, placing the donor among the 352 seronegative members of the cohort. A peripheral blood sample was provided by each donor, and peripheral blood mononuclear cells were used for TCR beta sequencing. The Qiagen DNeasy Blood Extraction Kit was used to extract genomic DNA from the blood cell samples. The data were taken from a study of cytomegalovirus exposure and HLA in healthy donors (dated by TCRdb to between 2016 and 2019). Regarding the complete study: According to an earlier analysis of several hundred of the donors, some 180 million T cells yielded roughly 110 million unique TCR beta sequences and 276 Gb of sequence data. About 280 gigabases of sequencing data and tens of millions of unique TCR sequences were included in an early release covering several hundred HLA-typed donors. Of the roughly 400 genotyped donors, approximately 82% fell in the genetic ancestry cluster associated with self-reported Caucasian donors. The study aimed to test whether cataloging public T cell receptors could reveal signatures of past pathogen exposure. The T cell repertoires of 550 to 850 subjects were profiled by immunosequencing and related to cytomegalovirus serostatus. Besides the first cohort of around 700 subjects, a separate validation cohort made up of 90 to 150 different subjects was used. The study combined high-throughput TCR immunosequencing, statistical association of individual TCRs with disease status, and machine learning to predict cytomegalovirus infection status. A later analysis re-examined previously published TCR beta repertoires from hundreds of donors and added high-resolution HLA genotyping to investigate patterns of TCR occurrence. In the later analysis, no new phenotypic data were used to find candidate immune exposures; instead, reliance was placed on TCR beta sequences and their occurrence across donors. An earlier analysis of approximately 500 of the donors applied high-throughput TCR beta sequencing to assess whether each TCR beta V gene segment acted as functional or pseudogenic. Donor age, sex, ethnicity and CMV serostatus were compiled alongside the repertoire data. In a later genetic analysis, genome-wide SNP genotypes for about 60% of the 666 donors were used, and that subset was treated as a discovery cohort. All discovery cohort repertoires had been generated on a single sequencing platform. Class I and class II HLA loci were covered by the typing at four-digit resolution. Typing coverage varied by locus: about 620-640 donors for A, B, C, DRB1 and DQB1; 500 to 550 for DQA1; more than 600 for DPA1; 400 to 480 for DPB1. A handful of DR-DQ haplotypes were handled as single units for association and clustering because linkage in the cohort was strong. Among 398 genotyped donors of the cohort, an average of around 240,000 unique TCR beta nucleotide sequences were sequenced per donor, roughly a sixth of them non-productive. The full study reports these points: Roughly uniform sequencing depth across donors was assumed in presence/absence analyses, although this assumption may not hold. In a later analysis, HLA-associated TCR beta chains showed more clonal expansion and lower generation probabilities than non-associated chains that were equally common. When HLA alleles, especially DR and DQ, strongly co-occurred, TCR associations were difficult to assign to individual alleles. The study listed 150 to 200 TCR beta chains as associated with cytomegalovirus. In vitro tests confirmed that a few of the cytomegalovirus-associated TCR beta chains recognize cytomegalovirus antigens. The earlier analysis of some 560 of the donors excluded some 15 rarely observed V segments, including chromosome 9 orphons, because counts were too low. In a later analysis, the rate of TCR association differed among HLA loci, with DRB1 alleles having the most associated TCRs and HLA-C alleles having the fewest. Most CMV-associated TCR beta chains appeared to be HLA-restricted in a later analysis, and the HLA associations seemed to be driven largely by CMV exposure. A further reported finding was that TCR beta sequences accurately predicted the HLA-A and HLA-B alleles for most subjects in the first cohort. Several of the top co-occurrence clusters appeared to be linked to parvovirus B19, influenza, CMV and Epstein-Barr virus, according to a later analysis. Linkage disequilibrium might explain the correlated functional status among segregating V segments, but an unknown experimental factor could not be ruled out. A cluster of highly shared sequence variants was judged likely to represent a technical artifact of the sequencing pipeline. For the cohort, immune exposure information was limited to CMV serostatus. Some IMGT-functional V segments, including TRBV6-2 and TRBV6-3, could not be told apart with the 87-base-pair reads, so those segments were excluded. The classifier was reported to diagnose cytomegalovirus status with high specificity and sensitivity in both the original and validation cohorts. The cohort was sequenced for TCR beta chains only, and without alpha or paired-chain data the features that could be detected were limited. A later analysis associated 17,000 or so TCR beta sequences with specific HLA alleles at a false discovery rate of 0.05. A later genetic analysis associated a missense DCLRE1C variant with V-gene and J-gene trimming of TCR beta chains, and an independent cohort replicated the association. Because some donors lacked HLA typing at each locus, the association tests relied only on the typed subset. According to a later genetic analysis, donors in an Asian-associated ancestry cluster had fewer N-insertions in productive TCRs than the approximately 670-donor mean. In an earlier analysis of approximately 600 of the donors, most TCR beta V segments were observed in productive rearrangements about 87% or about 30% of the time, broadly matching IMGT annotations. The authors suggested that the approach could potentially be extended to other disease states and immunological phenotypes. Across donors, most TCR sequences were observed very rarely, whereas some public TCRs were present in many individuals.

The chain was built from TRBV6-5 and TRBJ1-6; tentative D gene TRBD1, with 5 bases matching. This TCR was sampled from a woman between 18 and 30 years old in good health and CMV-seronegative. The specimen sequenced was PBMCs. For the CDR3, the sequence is CASSRETGFNSPLHF. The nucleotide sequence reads TGTGCCAGCAGCCGAGAAACAGGTTTTAATTCACCCCTCCACTTT.